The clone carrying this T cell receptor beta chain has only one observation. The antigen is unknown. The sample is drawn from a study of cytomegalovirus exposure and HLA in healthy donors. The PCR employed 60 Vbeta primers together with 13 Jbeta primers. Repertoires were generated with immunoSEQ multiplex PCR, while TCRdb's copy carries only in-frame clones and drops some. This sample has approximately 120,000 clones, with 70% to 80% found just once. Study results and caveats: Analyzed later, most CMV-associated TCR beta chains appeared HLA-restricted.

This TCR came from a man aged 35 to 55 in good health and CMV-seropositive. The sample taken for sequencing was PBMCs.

For the CDR3, the DNA is TGTGCCAGCAGTTTGGACAGGGGGCGAGGGGAGCAGTACTTC. This codes for CASSLDRGRGEQYF. The V call is TRBV28, the J call TRBJ2-7; 11 bases fit TRBD1. The CDR3 length is 14 residues. In germline, CDR1 is MDHEN, CDR2 SYDVKM. The V and J ends lost 3 bases and 7 bases, in that order; junction bases with no gene match: 5.